This T cell receptor (beta chain) was documented in a study of shared clonotypes between healthy human individuals. Assay: immunoSEQ multiplex PCR; the TCRdb copy retains only in-frame clones and omits some. The sample lists around 940,000 clones, about three quarters occurring once. Subsets obtained from CD4+ cells comprised CD45RA+ naive and CD45RA-negative memory cells. The germline gives CDR1 MNHEY, CDR2 SMNVEV (reference sequence). The CDR3 has 17 residues. V was clipped by 5 bases and J by 3 bases; unmatched bases: 11. Sequencing was done on a sample of memory CD4+ T cells sorted from blood. Subset denoted: CD45RA-negative fraction. The receptor comes from a man younger than 35 in good health. The chain employs TRBV27 and TRBJ2-5, with TRBD2 identical over 11 bases. CDR3 DNA: TGTGCCAGCAGTCCAGTAGCGGGGGGGCCATTAAAAGAGACCCAGTACTTC. Translation: CASSPVAGGPLKETQYF.